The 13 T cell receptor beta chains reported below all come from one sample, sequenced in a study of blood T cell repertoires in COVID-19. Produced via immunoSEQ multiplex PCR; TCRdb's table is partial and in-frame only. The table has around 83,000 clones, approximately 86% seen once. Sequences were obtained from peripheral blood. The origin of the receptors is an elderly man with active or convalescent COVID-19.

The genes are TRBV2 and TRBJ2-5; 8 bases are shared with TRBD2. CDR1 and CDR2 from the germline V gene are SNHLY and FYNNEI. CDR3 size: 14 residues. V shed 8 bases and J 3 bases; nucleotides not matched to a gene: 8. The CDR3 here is CASSPGGNEETQYF. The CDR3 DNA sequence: TGTGCCAGCTCCCCGGGAGGGAACGAAGAGACCCAGTACTTC.

The CDR3 sequence: CASSQRQGDSYEQYV. For the CDR3, the DNA is TGCGCCAGCAGCCAGAGACAGGGGGACTCCTACGAGCAGTACGTC. The chain joins TRBV4-1 to TRBJ2-7; 9 bases are a match to TRBD1. Germline CDR1 and CDR2: MGHRA and YSYEKL. After removal of 3 bases from V and 0 bases from J, the junction contained 3 bases not matched to a gene. The CDR3 contains 15 residues.

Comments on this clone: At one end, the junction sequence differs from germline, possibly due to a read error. The CDR3 nucleotides read TGCGCCAGCAGCCAAGATCCGGGGGGACAAGGGACCCAGTACTTC. Amino acid sequence: CASSQDPGGQGTQYF. This rearrangement joins TRBV4-1 to TRBJ2-5; D may be TRBD2 (7 bases). The CDR3 has 15 amino acids. Germline lookup yields CDR1 MGHRA and CDR2 YSYEKL.

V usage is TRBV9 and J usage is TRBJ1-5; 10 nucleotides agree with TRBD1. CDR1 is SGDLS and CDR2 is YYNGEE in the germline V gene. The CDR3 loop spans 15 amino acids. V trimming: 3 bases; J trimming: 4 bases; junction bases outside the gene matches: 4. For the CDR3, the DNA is TGTGCCAGCAGCGAGGGACAGGGGCTTAATCAGCCCCAGCATTTT. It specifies CASSEGQGLNQPQHF.

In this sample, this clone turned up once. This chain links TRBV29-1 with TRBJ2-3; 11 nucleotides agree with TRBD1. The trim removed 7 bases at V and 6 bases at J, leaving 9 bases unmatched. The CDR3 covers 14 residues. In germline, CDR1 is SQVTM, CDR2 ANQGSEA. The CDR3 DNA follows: TGCAGCGCAACGGGACAGGGGGTGAGGGATACGCAGTATTTT. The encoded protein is CSATGQGVRDTQYF.

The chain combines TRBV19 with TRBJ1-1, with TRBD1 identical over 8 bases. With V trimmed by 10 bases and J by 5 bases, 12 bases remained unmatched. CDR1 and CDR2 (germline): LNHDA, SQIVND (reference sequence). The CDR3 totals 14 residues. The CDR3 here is CATCSDRGRTEAFF. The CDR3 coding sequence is TGTGCCACTTGTTCAGACAGGGGACGGACTGAAGCTTTCTTT.

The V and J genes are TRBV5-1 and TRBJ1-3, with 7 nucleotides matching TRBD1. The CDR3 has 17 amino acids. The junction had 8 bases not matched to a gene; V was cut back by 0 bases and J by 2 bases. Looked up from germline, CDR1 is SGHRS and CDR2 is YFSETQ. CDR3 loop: CASSLEGGRAPGNTIYF. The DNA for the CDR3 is TGCGCCAGCAGCTTGGAAGGGGGCAGGGCACCTGGAAACACCATATATTTT.

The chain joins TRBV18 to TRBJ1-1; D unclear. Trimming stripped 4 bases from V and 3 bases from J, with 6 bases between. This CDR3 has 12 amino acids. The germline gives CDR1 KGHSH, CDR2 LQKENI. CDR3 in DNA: TGTGCCAGCTCACGAGCGGACACTGAAGCTTTCTTT. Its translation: CASSRADTEAFF.

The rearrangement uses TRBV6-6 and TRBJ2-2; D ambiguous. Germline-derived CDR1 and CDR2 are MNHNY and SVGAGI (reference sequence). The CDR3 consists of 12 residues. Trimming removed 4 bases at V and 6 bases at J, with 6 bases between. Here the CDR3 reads CASSLAAGELFF. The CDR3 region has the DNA TGTGCCAGCAGTTTAGCTGCCGGGGAGCTGTTTTTT.

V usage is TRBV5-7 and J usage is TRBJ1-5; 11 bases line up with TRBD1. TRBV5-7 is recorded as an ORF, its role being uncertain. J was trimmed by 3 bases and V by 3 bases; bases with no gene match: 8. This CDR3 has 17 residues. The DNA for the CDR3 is TGTGCCAGCAGCTCATACGGGACAGGGGGTGACAATCAGCCCCAGCATTTT. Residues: CASSSYGTGGDNQPQHF.

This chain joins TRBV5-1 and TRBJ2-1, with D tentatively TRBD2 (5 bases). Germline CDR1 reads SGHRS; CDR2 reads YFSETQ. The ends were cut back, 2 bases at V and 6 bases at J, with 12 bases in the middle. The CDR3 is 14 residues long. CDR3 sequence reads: CASSFGEIGNEQFF. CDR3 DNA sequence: TGCGCCAGCAGCTTCGGGGAAATTGGCAATGAGCAGTTCTTC.

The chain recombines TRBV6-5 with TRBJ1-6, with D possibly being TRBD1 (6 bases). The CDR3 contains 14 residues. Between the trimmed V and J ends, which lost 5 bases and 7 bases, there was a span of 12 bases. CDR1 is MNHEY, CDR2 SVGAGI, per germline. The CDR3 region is CASSMTGANSPLHF. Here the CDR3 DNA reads TGTGCCAGCAGTATGACAGGAGCAAATTCACCCCTCCACTTT.

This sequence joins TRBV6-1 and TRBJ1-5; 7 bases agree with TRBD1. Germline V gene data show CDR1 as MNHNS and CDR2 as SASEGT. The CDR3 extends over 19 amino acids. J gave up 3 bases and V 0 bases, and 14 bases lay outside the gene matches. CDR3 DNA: TGTGCCAGCAGTGAAGCGCTTAGCACAGGGGTCCGGAACAATCAGCCCCAGCATTTT. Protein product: CASSEALSTGVRNNQPQHF.